The T cell receptor beta chain under discussion was sequenced for a study of T cell repertoires in cytomegalovirus infection. The overall study: Newly reported HLA-C-restricted and thoroughly characterized HLA-B-restricted CMV epitopes were employed. General study results and limits: Of the TCR beta families, the public ones yielded a cumulative frequency that identified carriers of CMV plus the relevant HLA.

Regarding this clonotype: Its antigen is currently unknown.

Each CDR3 protein is one row after TCRdb ran MiXCR on the reads. This table holds about 770,000 distinct CDR3 sequences, 25% to 35% found once. The CDR3 loop spans 13 amino acids. V lost 6 bases to trimming and J lost 1 base, with 8 bases between them. CDR1 is KGHDR, CDR2 SFDVKD, per germline. V gene TRBV24-1 combines with J gene TRBJ1-1; D call uncertain. This TCR came from a human donor in good health (CMV status not recorded). Some clones in this sample may be carry-over from other donors' samples. The source was cultured CD8+ T cells from PBMCs, collected from culture after CMV antigen stimulation. The CDR3 DNA sequence: TGTGCCACCAGTCTGTCTACGAACACTGAAGCTTTCTTT. This codes for CATSLSTNTEAFF.